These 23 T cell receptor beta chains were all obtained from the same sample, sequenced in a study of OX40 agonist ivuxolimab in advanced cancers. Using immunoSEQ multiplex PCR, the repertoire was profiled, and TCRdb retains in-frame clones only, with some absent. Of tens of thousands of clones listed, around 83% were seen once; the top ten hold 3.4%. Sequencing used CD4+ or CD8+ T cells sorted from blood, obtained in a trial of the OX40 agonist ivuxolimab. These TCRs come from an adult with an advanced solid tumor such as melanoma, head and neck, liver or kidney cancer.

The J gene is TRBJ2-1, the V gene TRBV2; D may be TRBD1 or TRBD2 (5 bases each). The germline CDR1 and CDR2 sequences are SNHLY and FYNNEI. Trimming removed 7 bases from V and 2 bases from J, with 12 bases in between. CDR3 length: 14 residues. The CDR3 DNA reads TGTGCCAGCACCCCGGGACGAACCTACAATGAGCAGTTCTTC. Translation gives CASTPGRTYNEQFF.

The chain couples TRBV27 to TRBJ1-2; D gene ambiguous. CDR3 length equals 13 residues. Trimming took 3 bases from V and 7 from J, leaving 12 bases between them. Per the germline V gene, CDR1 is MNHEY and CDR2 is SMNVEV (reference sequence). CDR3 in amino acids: CASSFAGVVGYTF. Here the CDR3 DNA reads TGTGCCAGCAGTTTTGCTGGGGTGGTTGGCTACACCTTC.

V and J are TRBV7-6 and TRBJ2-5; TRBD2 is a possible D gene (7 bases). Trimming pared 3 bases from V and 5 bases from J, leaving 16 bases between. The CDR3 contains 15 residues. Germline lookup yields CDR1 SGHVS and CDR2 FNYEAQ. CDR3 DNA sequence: TGTGCCAGCAGCTTGGGCGGGGGCAGAGAGGAGACCCAGTACTTC. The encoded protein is CASSLGGGREETQYF.

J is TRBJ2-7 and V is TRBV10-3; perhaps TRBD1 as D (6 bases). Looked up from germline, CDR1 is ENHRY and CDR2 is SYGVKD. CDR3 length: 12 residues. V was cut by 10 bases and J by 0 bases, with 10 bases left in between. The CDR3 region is CATRTASYEQYF. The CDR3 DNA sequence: TGTGCCACCAGGACAGCCTCCTACGAGCAGTACTTC.

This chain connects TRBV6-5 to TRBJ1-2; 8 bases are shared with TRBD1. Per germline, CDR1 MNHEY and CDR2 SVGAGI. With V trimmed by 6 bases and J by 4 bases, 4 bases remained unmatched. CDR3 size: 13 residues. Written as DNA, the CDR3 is TGTGCCAGCAGCCAGACAGGGGCCTATGGCTACACCTTC. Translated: CASSQTGAYGYTF.

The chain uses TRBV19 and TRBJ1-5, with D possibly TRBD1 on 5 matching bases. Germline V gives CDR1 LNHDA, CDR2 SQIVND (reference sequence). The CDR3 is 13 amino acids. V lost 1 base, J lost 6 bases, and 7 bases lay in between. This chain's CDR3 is CASSIAGVQPQHF. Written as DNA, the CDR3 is TGTGCCAGTAGTATAGCGGGGGTTCAGCCCCAGCATTTT.

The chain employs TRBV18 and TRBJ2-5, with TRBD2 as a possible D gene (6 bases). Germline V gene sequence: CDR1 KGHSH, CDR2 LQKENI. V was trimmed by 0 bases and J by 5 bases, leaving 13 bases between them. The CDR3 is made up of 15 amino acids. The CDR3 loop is CASSPPGTGVETQYF. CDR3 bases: TGTGCCAGCTCACCACCGGGAACGGGGGTGGAGACCCAGTACTTC.

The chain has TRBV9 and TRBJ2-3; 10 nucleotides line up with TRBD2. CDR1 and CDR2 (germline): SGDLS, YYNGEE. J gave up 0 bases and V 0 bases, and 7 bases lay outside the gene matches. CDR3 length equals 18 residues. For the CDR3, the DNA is TGTGCCAGCAGCGTAGGAGCGGGGGGGTCCACTAGCACAGATACGCAGTATTTT. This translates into CASSVGAGGSTSTDTQYF. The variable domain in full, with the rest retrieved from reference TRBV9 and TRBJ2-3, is DSGVTQTPKHLITATGQRVTLRCSPRSGDLSVYWYQQSLDQGLQFLIQYYNGEERAKGNILERFSAQQFPDLHSELNLSSLELGDSALYFCASSVGAGGSTSTDTQYFGPGTRLTVL.

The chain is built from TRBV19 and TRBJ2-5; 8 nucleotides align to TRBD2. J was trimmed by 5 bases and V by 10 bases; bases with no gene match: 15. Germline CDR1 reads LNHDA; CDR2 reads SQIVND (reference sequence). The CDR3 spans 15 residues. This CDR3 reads CATSNPGLGLETQYF. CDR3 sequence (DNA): TGTGCCACTTCTAACCCGGGACTAGGGTTGGAGACCCAGTACTTC.

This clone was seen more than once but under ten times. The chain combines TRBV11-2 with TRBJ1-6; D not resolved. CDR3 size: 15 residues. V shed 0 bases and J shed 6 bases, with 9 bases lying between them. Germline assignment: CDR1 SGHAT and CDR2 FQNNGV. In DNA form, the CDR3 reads TGTGCCAGCAGCTTAGAAGGGTTTGTTAATTCACCCCTCCACTTT. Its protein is CASSLEGFVNSPLHF.

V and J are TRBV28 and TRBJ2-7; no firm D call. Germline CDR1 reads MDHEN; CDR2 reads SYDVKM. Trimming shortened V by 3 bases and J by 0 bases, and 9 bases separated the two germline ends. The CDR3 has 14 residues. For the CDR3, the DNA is TGTGCCAGCAGTTTCAATGGCGCCTCCTACGAGCAGTACTTC. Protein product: CASSFNGASYEQYF.

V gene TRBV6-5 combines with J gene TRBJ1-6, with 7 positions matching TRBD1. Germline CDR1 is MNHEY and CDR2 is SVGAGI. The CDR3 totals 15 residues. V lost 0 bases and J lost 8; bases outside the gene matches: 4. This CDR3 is CASSYSDRADSPLHF. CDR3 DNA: TGTGCCAGCAGTTACTCCGACAGGGCTGATTCACCCCTCCACTTT.

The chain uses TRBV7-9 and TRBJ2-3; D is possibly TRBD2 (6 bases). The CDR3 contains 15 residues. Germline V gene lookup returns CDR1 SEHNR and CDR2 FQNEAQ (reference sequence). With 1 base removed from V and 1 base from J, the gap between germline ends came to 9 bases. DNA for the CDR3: TGTGCCAGCAGCTTAGAATGGAGGGGCACAGATACGCAGTATTTT. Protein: CASSLEWRGTDTQYF.

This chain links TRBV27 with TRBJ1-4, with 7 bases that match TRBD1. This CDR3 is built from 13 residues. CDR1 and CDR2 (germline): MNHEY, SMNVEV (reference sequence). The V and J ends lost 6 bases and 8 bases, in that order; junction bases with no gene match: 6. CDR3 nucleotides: TGTGCCAGCAGCCTTAGACAGGGCGAAAAACTGTTTTTT. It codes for CASSLRQGEKLFF.

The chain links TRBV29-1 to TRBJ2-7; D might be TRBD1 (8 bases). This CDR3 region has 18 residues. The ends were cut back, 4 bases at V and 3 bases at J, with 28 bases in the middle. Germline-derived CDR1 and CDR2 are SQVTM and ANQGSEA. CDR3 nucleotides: TGCAGCGTTGCCGGGGGAGGGCAGGGGGCAGCTTCGGACTACGAGCAGTACTTC. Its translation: CSVAGGGQGAASDYEQYF.

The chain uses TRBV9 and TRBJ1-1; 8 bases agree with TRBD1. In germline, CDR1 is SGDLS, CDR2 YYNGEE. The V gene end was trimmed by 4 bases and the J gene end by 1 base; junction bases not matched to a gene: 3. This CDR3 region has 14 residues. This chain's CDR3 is CASSPGGWNTEAFF. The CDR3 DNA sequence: TGTGCCAGCAGCCCAGGGGGCTGGAACACTGAAGCTTTCTTT.

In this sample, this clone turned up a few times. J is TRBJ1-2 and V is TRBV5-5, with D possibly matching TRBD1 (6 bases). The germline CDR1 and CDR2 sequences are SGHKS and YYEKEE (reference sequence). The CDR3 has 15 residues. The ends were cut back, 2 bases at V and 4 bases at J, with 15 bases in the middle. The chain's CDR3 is CASSLERGQLYGYTF. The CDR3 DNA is TGTGCCAGCAGCTTAGAGCGAGGACAGCTCTATGGCTACACCTTC.

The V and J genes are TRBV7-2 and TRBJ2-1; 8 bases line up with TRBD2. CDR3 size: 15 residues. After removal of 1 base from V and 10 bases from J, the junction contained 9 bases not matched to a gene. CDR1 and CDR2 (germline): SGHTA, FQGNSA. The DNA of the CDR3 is TGTGCCAGCAGCTTAGATAATCGGGGGGGAAGAGAGCAGTTCTTC. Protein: CASSLDNRGGREQFF. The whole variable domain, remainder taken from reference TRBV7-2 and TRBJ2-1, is GAGVSQSPSNKVTEKGKDVELRCDPISGHTALYWYRQSLGQGLEFLIYFQGNSAPDKSGLPSDRFSAERTGGSVSTLTIQRTQQEDSAVYLCASSLDNRGGREQFFGPGTRLTVL.

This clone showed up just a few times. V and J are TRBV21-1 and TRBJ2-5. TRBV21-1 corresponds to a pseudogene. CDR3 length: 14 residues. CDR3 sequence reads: CASSQRVAGETQYF. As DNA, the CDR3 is TGTGCCAGCAGCCAGAGAGTTGCCGGAGAGACCCAGTACTTC.

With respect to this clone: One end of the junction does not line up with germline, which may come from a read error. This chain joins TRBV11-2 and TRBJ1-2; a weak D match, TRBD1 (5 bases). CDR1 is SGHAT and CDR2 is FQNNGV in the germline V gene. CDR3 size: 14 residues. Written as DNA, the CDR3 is TGTGCCAGCAGGTTAGGGGAGTCCTCTTTGGGCTACACCTTC. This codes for CASRLGESSLGYTF.

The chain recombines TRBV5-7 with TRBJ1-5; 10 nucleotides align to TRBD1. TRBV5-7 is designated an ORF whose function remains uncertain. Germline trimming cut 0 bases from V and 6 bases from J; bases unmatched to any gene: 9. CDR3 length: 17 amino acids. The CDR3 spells CASSLGPGQGFGQPQHF. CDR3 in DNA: TGTGCCAGCAGCTTGGGCCCGGGACAGGGGTTTGGTCAGCCCCAGCATTTT.

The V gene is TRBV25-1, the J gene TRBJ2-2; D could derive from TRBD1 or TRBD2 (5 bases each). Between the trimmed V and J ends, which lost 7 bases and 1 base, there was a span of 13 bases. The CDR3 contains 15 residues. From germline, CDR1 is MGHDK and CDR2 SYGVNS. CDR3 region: CASTQSGGNTGELFF. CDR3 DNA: TGTGCCAGCACCCAAAGTGGGGGGAACACCGGGGAGCTGTTTTTT.

For the CDR3, the DNA is TGTGCCAGCAGCTTAGGATGGCGGGGGCCCTCCTACGAGCAGTACTTC. Its translation: CASSLGWRGPSYEQYF. The chain is built from TRBV7-8 and TRBJ2-7; weak D call: TRBD2 (7 bases). Germline V lookup: CDR1 SGHVS, CDR2 FQNEAQ. CDR3 length equals 16 residues. The V end was cut by 1 base, the J end by 0 bases, with 13 bases between.